The next 10 T cell receptor beta chains were all read from a single sample in a study of cytomegalovirus exposure and HLA in healthy donors. With 60 Vbeta and 13 Jbeta primers, the PCR was carried out. Using immunoSEQ multiplex PCR, the repertoire was profiled, and TCRdb retains in-frame clones only, with some absent. The sample consists of some 140,000 clones, roughly 77% of them appearing once. Sequencing input: PBMCs. Receptor source: a man aged 25 to 45 in good health.

The chain uses TRBV15 and TRBJ2-1; D is possibly TRBD2 (5 bases). Germline V gene sequence: CDR1 LNHNV, CDR2 YYDKDF (reference sequence). CDR3 size: 14 residues. Trimming cost V 8 bases and J 3 bases, with 14 bases left between them. The CDR3 bases are TGTGCCACCTCGCGGGCCGACGTCTACAATGAGCAGTTCTTC. As protein: CATSRADVYNEQFF. Variable domain in full (rest from reference TRBV15 and TRBJ2-1): DAMVIQNPRYQVTQFGKPVTLSCSQTLNHNVMYWYQQKSSQAPKLLFHYYDKDFNNEADTPDNFQSRRPNTSFCFLDIRSPGLGDTAMYLCATSRADVYNEQFFGPGTRLTVL.

The CDR3 reads CASTTDPQGGKHEQYF. CDR3 DNA: TGTGCCAGCACGACGGACCCACAGGGGGGAAAACACGAGCAGTACTTC. This chain uses TRBV5-4 with TRBJ2-7; 8 bases are a match to TRBD1. This CDR3 spans 16 amino acids. In germline, CDR1 is SGHNT, CDR2 YYREEE (reference sequence). J gave up 5 bases and V 6 bases, and 16 bases lay outside the gene matches.

The rearrangement joins TRBV5-1 to TRBJ2-7; 8 bases match TRBD2. CDR1 SGHRS and CDR2 YFSETQ come from the germline V gene. The V segment lost 6 bases and the J segment 7 bases; nucleotides outside the gene matches: 15. The CDR3 runs 15 residues. This CDR3 reads CASKDPTAGVYEQYF. The CDR3 DNA is TGCGCCAGCAAAGATCCTACAGCGGGAGTTTATGAGCAGTACTTC.

V usage is TRBV11-3 and J usage is TRBJ2-5, with D possibly TRBD2 on 6 matching bases. The CDR3 totals 15 residues. V was trimmed by 5 bases and J by 4 bases, leaving 17 bases between them. Per germline, CDR1 SGHNT and CDR2 YENEEA. The CDR3 DNA reads as TGTGCCAGCAGCCAGGCCCTGGGGGGTAGAGAGACCCAGTACTTC. Translated: CASSQALGGRETQYF. Full variable domain (rest looked up from reference TRBV11-3 and TRBJ2-5): EAGVVQSPRYKIIEKKQPVAFWCNPISGHNTLYWYLQNLGQGPELLIRYENEEAVDDSQLPKDRFSAERLKGVDSTLKIQPAELGDSAVYLCASSQALGGRETQYFGPGTRLLVL.

The CDR3 DNA follows: TGCAGTGCTAGTGCAGATCCCGGGGCTTTCTTT. Amino acid sequence: CSASADPGAFF. The V and J genes are TRBV20-1 and TRBJ1-1, with D unclear. The germline V gene has CDR1 DFQATT and CDR2 SNEGSKA (reference sequence). Trimming cost V 3 bases and J 11 bases, with 13 bases left between them. This CDR3 has 11 residues.

The rearrangement links TRBV18 to TRBJ1-5; D remains ambiguous. V was shortened by 1 base and J by 3 bases, with 13 bases between the two germline ends. CDR1 is KGHSH, CDR2 LQKENI, per germline. CDR3 length: 16 residues. CDR3 in amino acids: CASSPRAGGDNQPQHF. CDR3 in DNA: TGTGCCAGCTCACCACGCGCTGGCGGGGACAATCAGCCCCAGCATTTT.

The chain employs TRBV6-5 and TRBJ2-4, with TRBD1 as a possible D gene (6 bases). Trimming stripped 0 bases from V and 8 bases from J, with 14 bases between. Germline CDR1 MNHEY, CDR2 SVGAGI. The CDR3 is 15 residues long. CDR3 amino acids: CASSYSGTTRYIQYF. The CDR3 DNA reads TGTGCCAGCAGTTACTCTGGGACAACGCGGTACATTCAGTACTTC.

The genes are TRBV11-3 and TRBJ2-6, with D uncertain. Looked up from germline, CDR1 is SGHNT and CDR2 is YENEEA. Trimming removed 5 bases at V and 1 base at J, with 12 bases between. This CDR3 is 16 amino acids long. CDR3 coding DNA: TGTGCCAGCAGCGCCCCAGCAGGTTCTGGGGCCAACGTCCTGACTTTC. It translates to CASSAPAGSGANVLTF.

The chain carries TRBV9 and TRBJ2-1, with 7 bases that match TRBD1. The germline CDR1 and CDR2 sequences are SGDLS and YYNGEE. The V and J ends lost 4 bases and 5 bases, in that order; junction bases with no gene match: 6. The CDR3 is 14 residues long. The CDR3 spells CASSPIQGNNEQFF. CDR3 DNA: TGTGCCAGCAGCCCGATACAGGGGAACAATGAGCAGTTCTTC.

This clone showed up just once. The chain combines TRBV14 with TRBJ1-1; 7 nucleotides align to TRBD1. Unmatched junction bases numbered 5, after V lost 8 bases and J lost 8 bases. The germline gives CDR1 SGHDN, CDR2 FVKESK. The CDR3 spans 11 residues. The CDR3 is CASAGGLEAFF. CDR3 sequence (DNA): TGTGCCAGCGCAGGGGGACTGGAAGCTTTCTTT.